Given below is one T cell receptor beta chain in context. Its target is unknown. The length of the CDR3 is 15 residues. Germline CDR1 reads SGHTA; CDR2 reads FQGNSA. Trimming removed 0 bases at V and 7 bases at J, with 12 bases between. The PCR used 60 Vbeta and 13 Jbeta primers. Libraries were prepared by immunoSEQ multiplex PCR; TCRdb keeps only in-frame clonotypes and omits some of them. The sample has over 200,000 clones; more than 70% are singletons. This record comes from a study of cytomegalovirus exposure and HLA in healthy donors. The study, taken as a whole, reports: As confirmed in vitro, three CMV-associated chains were specific for CMV antigens. Researchers counted around 170 TCR beta chains as cytomegalovirus-associated. Follow-up analysis found HLA locus-dependent TCR association rates, highest for DRB1 and lowest for HLA-C.

V gene TRBV7-2 combines with J gene TRBJ1-4; a possible D gene is TRBD1 (6 bases). Material: PBMCs. This TCR came from a human donor in good health. CDR3 nucleotides: TGTGCCAGCAGCTTAGCGTATACAGGGCCTGAAAAACTGTTTTTT. Protein sequence: CASSLAYTGPEKLFF.